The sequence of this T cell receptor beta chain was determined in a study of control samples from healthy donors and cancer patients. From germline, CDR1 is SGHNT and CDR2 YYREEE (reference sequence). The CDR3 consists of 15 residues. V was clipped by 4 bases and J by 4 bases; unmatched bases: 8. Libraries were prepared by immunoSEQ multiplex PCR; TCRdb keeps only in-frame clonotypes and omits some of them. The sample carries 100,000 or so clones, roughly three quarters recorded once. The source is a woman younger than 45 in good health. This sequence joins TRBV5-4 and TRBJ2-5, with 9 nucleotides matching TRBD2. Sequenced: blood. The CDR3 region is CASSAKRGDAETQYF. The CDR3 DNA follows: TGTGCCAGCAGCGCGAAGCGGGGGGACGCAGAGACCCAGTACTTC.